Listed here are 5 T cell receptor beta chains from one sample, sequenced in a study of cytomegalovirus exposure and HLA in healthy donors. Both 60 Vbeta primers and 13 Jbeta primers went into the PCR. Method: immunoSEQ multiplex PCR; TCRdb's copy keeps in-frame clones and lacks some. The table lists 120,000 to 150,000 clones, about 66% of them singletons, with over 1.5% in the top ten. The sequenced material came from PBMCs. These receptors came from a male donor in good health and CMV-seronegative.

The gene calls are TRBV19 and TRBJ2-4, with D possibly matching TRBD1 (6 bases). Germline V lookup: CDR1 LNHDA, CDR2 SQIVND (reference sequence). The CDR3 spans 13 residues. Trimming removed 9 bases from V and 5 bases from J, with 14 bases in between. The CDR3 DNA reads TGTGCCAGGGACAGTCCGGCGGAAAACATTCAGTACTTC. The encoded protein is CARDSPAENIQYF.

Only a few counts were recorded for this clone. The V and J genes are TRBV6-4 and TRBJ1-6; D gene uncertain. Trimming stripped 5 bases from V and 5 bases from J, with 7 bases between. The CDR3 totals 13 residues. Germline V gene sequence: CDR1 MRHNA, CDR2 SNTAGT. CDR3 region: CASSQEDNSPLHF. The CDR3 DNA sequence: TGTGCCAGCAGTCAGGAGGATAATTCACCCCTCCACTTT.

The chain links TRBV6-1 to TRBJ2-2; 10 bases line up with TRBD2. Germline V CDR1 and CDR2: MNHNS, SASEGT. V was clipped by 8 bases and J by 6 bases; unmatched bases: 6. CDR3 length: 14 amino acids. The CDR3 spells CASLMLAGAGELFF. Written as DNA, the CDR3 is TGTGCCAGCCTGATGCTAGCGGGGGCCGGGGAGCTGTTTTTT.

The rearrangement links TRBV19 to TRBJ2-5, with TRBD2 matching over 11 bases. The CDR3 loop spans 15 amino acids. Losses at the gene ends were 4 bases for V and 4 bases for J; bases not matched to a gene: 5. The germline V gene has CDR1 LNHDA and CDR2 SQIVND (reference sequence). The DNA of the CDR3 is TGTGCCAGTAGTAGTAGCGGGGGGGCGGGAGAGACCCAGTACTTC. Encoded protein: CASSSSGGAGETQYF.

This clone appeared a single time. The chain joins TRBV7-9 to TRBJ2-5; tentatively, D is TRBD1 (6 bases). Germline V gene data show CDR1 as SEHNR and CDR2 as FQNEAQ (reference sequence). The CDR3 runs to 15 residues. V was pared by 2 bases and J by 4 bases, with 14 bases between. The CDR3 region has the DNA TGTGCCAGCAGCTTAAGTGACAGGCCCCCAGAGACCCAGTACTTC. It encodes CASSLSDRPPETQYF.